What follows are 30 T cell receptor beta chains derived from one specimen sequenced in a study of blood T cell repertoires in COVID-19. The assay was immunoSEQ multiplex PCR, and TCRdb's table has in-frame clones only and misses some. The table has approximately 43,000 clones, around 80% seen once; the top ten hold 39%. Material for sequencing was peripheral blood. The receptors stem from a man aged 35 to 55 with active or convalescent COVID-19.

This clone was found a few times. The V call is TRBV7-6, the J call TRBJ2-7, with 7 bases fitting TRBD2. With V trimmed by 3 bases and J by 3 bases, 2 bases remained unmatched. CDR3 length: 13 amino acids. The V gene's germline CDR1 is SGHVS and CDR2 FNYEAQ. The CDR3 DNA sequence: TGTGCCAGCAGCTTGACTAGCTTCTACGAGCAGTACTTC. This translates into CASSLTSFYEQYF.

The chain combines TRBV19 with TRBJ1-1; D is ambiguous. The CDR3 runs 15 residues. Trimming pared 0 bases from V and 6 bases from J, leaving 14 bases between. Germline V gene data show CDR1 as LNHDA and CDR2 as SQIVND (reference sequence). The CDR3 DNA is TGTGCCAGTAGTATAGATTCGGGCCTGGGAGCTGAAGCTTTCTTT. Its protein product is CASSIDSGLGAEAFF.

J is TRBJ2-1 and V is TRBV21-1; the D call TRBD2 from the table was never checked on the DNA. TRBV21-1 is annotated as a pseudogene. The CDR3 totals 17 residues. The CDR3: CASSKTLWIRGYHEQFF. CDR3 bases: TGTGCCAGCAGCAAAACTTTATGGATAAGAGGGTATCATGAGCAGTTCTTC.

The CDR3 bases are TGTGCCAGCAGCTTTAAGCGGGACGTCGGGGAGCTGTTTTTT. Its protein is CASSFKRDVGELFF. This rearrangement joins TRBV9 to TRBJ2-2; 7 nucleotides match TRBD2. The CDR3 totals 14 residues. CDR1 and CDR2 (germline): SGDLS, YYNGEE. V lost 4 bases and J lost 7; bases outside the gene matches: 7.

This chain uses TRBV4-2 with TRBJ2-7, with 8 nucleotides matching TRBD2. This CDR3 comprises 13 residues. J gave up 5 bases and V 2 bases, and 2 bases lay outside the gene matches. Germline V CDR1 and CDR2: LGHNA, YNFKEQ. The CDR3 DNA sequence: TGTGCCAGCAGCCAACCGGGGGGGAACGAGCAGTACTTC. Translated: CASSQPGGNEQYF.

The chain recombines TRBV25-1 with TRBJ2-7; 9 bases fit TRBD2. V was clipped by 5 bases and J by 7 bases; unmatched bases: 15. The CDR3 length is 16 residues. Germline V CDR1 and CDR2: MGHDK, SYGVNS. The CDR3 DNA follows: TGTGCCAGCAGTCCCAAAGGGAGGACTAGCGTCGTTGAGCAGTACTTC. Translation gives CASSPKGRTSVVEQYF.

The chain recombines TRBV6-5 with TRBJ2-1; possible D gene TRBD2, 6 bases. Germline V gives CDR1 MNHEY, CDR2 SVGAGI. The CDR3 consists of 16 residues. Trimming shortened V by 3 bases and J by 1 base, and 13 bases separated the two germline ends. CDR3 amino acids: CASSYGGAESYNEQFF. CDR3 DNA sequence: TGTGCCAGCAGTTATGGCGGGGCCGAGTCCTACAATGAGCAGTTCTTC.

The chain is built from TRBV2 and TRBJ2-7; TRBD2 aligns across 9 bases. CDR1 SNHLY and CDR2 FYNNEI come from the germline V gene. Trimming cost V 8 bases and J 5 bases; bases outside gene matches: 7. There are 13 residues in the CDR3. CDR3 sequence (DNA): TGTGCCAGCGCGGGGGGGCCGGTCAACGAGCAGTACTTC. Translated, it gives CASAGGPVNEQYF.

J is TRBJ1-4 and V is TRBV9; D remains unclear. Germline V CDR1 and CDR2: SGDLS, YYNGEE. The CDR3 has 15 residues. V lost 0 bases to trimming and J lost 7 bases, with 13 bases between them. This CDR3 reads CASSVGRETIEKLFF. The CDR3 coding sequence is TGTGCCAGCAGCGTAGGTCGGGAAACGATTGAAAAACTGTTTTTT.

This chain connects TRBV9 to TRBJ1-1, with D possibly being TRBD1 (5 bases). The CDR3 length is 13 residues. The V and J ends lost 4 bases and 8 bases respectively, with 15 bases between them. Germline V gene lookup returns CDR1 SGDLS and CDR2 YYNGEE. The CDR3 region has the DNA TGTGCCAGCAGCAAGAGCTCAAGGGGCGAAGCTTTCTTT. This codes for CASSKSSRGEAFF.

This chain uses TRBV24-1 with TRBJ2-1; D is undetermined. Germline V lookup: CDR1 KGHDR, CDR2 SFDVKD. The CDR3 is 12 residues long. Deletions cut 5 bases from V and 8 bases from J, with 9 bases between. CDR3 sequence: CATSGLGDEQFF. CDR3 nucleotide sequence: TGTGCCACCAGTGGTCTAGGCGATGAGCAGTTCTTC.

The rearrangement joins TRBV30 to TRBJ1-1; D possibly corresponds to TRBD1 (6 bases). Germline CDR1 is GTSNPN and CDR2 is SVGIG (reference sequence). The CDR3 totals 14 residues. The germline V and J ends were trimmed by 2 bases and 7 bases, with 17 bases remaining between them. The CDR3 region is CAWSPLSGVNEAFF. For the CDR3, the DNA is TGTGCCTGGAGTCCCCTGTCAGGGGTTAATGAAGCTTTCTTT.

This clone ranks as medium-sized. The chain has TRBV15 and TRBJ2-5; 9 nucleotides align to TRBD2. The V and J ends lost 8 bases and 5 bases, in that order; junction bases with no gene match: 6. The CDR3 consists of 13 residues. Germline CDR1 LNHNV, CDR2 YYDKDF (reference sequence). The CDR3 is CATGFAGGETQYF. CDR3 bases: TGTGCCACCGGGTTCGCGGGAGGGGAGACCCAGTACTTC.

V gene TRBV4-1 combines with J gene TRBJ1-5, with 9 bases fitting TRBD1. The CDR3 is 16 amino acids. The germline CDR1 and CDR2 sequences are MGHRA and YSYEKL. Trimming removed 4 bases from V and 8 bases from J; junction bases left unmatched: 12. The CDR3 DNA follows: TGCGCCAGCAGCCCCGCCGGGACAGGGATATTTGAGCCCCAGCATTTT. Its protein product is CASSPAGTGIFEPQHF.

The chain couples TRBV18 to TRBJ1-3; 10 nucleotides line up with TRBD1. The CDR3 consists of 17 residues. Germline CDR1 is KGHSH and CDR2 is LQKENI. J gave up 1 base and V 2 bases, and 5 bases lay outside the gene matches. The CDR3 region is CASSPVRDRGSGNTIYF. As DNA, the CDR3 is TGTGCCAGCTCACCAGTTCGGGACAGGGGTTCTGGAAACACCATATATTTT.

The gene calls are TRBV2 and TRBJ2-7; possibly TRBD2 for D (5 bases). Deletions cut 5 bases from V and 3 bases from J, with 17 bases between. The CDR3 runs to 15 residues. Per germline, CDR1 SNHLY and CDR2 FYNNEI. CDR3 sequence (DNA): TGTGCCAGCAGTCCGGGATTCTCTAAACACTACGAGCAGTACTTC. Its translation is CASSPGFSKHYEQYF.

The rearrangement links TRBV7-2 to TRBJ1-3, with D possibly matching TRBD1 (6 bases). There are 15 residues in the CDR3. Trimming took 1 base from V and 4 from J, leaving 11 bases between them. Germline V lookup: CDR1 SGHTA, CDR2 FQGNSA. The CDR3 DNA reads TGTGCCAGCAGCTTAGTGGGGGGGGCAGGAAACACCATATATTTT. Translation: CASSLVGGAGNTIYF.

This clone appeared once. CDR3 amino acids: CASGLVQIPAGGTYNEQFF. The CDR3 DNA is TGTGCTAGTGGTTTGGTACAAATCCCAGCGGGAGGGACCTACAATGAGCAGTTCTTC. J is TRBJ2-1 and V is TRBV12-5; TRBD2 aligns across 10 bases. The CDR3 covers 19 residues. Germline V gene lookup returns CDR1 LGHNT and CDR2 FRNRAP. The V and J ends lost 0 bases and 2 bases, in that order; junction bases with no gene match: 10.

The chain has TRBV7-2 and TRBJ2-4; weak D call: TRBD2 (5 bases). V was cut by 4 bases and J by 8 bases, with 15 bases left in between. The CDR3 runs to 14 residues. The germline CDR1 and CDR2 sequences are SGHTA and FQGNSA. CDR3: CASSSPSGVHIQYF. In DNA form, the CDR3 reads TGTGCCAGCAGCTCCCCCTCCGGGGTTCACATTCAGTACTTC.

This rearrangement joins TRBV21-1 to TRBJ2-5; the table assigns TRBD1, which was not confirmed against the DNA. TRBV21-1 is labeled a pseudogene. The CDR3 covers 15 residues. Here the CDR3 reads CASSKEMGRRETQYF. The CDR3 DNA reads TGTGCCAGCAGCAAAGAAATGGGGCGCAGGGAGACCCAGTACTTC.

This clone turned up a few times. The chain recombines TRBV6-5 with TRBJ1-5; no clear D. V was cut by 6 bases and J by 4 bases, with 13 bases left in between. Germline CDR1 and CDR2: MNHEY and SVGAGI. The CDR3 sequence is 14 residues long. The CDR3 sequence: CASRTYDGNQPQHF. DNA for the CDR3: TGTGCCAGCAGAACCTACGACGGGAATCAGCCCCAGCATTTT.

The gene calls are TRBV27 and TRBJ2-2; D gene uncertain. The CDR3 is 17 residues long. Germline assignment: CDR1 MNHEY and CDR2 SMNVEV (reference sequence). The germline V and J ends were trimmed by 0 bases and 4 bases, with 15 bases remaining between them. DNA of the CDR3: TGTGCCAGCAGTTTATCTGAGGTAACCGCGAGCACCGGGGAGCTGTTTTTT. Translating gives CASSLSEVTASTGELFF.

The rearrangement links TRBV11-3 to TRBJ2-7; possibly TRBD2 for D (6 bases). V was shortened by 0 bases and J by 1 base, with 10 bases between the two germline ends. The CDR3 extends over 15 amino acids. Germline V CDR1 and CDR2: SGHNT, YENEEA. Here the CDR3 reads CASSLDWRGSYEQYF. Here the CDR3 DNA reads TGTGCCAGCAGCTTAGATTGGCGGGGTTCCTACGAGCAGTACTTC.

The chain is built from TRBV4-3 and TRBJ1-2, with 8 bases matching TRBD1. Trimming took 3 bases from V and 4 from J; bases not matched to a gene: 13. The length of the CDR3 is 17 residues. The V gene's germline CDR1 is LGHNA and CDR2 YSLEER. The DNA for the CDR3 is TGCGCCAGCAGCCAGGGGCCAGGGGGCCGGGGAGGCTATGGCTACACCTTC. Translating it yields CASSQGPGGRGGYGYTF.

By its share, this clone is medium-sized. The chain uses TRBV2 and TRBJ2-3; D gene unclear. The CDR3 runs to 13 residues. Germline CDR1 and CDR2: SNHLY and FYNNEI. Trimming left V 8 bases short and J 2 bases short, with 11 bases between. The CDR3 DNA is TGTGCCAGCCAGGATTTTTTCACAGATACGCAGTATTTT. Residues: CASQDFFTDTQYF.

The rearrangement uses TRBV10-1 and TRBJ2-7; the D gene is possibly TRBD1 (6 bases). With 11 bases removed from V and 3 bases from J, the gap between germline ends came to 20 bases. Germline V lookup: CDR1 WNHNN, CDR2 SYGVQD (reference sequence). The CDR3 is 14 amino acids. CDR3 amino acids: CAGSCSGESYEQYF. The CDR3 nucleotides read TGCGCCGGATCCTGTTCAGGGGAGAGCTACGAGCAGTACTTC.

The chain is built from TRBV7-9 and TRBJ2-1, with 12 bases lining up with TRBD2. Germline V lookup: CDR1 SEHNR, CDR2 FQNEAQ (reference sequence). The CDR3 is 15 amino acids. Trimming took 5 bases from V and 8 from J; bases not matched to a gene: 7. The CDR3 DNA follows: TGTGCCAGCAGCGCTCTAGCGGGGGGGCCCGATGAGCAGTTCTTC. Protein: CASSALAGGPDEQFF.

The chain recombines TRBV5-1 with TRBJ1-1, with 8 bases that match TRBD1. This CDR3 contains 14 residues. From germline, CDR1 is SGHRS and CDR2 YFSETQ. The V segment lost 2 bases and the J segment 1 base; nucleotides outside the gene matches: 1. CDR3 DNA sequence: TGCGCCAGCAGCTTCCAGGGGGCGAACACTGAAGCTTTCTTT. Residues: CASSFQGANTEAFF.

The chain has TRBV29-1 and TRBJ1-1; weak D call: TRBD1 (6 bases). Germline V gives CDR1 SQVTM, CDR2 ANQGSEA. V was pared by 6 bases and J by 4 bases, with 15 bases between. The length of the CDR3 is 13 residues. The CDR3 nucleotides are TGCAGCGTCTCAGGGGTGATGAGCACTGAAGCTTTCTTT. Its translation: CSVSGVMSTEAFF.

The chain is built from TRBV6-5 and TRBJ1-6; 9 bases are a match to TRBD1. Germline values: CDR1 MNHEY, CDR2 SVGAGI. The V and J ends lost 2 bases and 10 bases, in that order; junction bases with no gene match: 6. The CDR3 is 15 residues long. DNA of the CDR3: TGTGCCAGCAGTTACAGTACAGGGGGCGAATCACCCCTCCACTTT. Amino acid sequence: CASSYSTGGESPLHF.